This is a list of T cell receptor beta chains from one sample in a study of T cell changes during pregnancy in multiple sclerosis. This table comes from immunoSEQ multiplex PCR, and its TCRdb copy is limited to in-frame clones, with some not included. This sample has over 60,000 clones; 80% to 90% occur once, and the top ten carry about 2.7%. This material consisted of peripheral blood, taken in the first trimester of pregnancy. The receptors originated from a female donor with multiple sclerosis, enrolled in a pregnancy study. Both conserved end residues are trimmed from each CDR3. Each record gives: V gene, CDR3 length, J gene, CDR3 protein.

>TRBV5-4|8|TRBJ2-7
ALVVCEQY
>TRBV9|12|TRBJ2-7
ASSVEAAVYEQY
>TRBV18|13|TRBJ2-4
ASSPAGLAKNIQY
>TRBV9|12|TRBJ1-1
ASSSQGGNTEAF
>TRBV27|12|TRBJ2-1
ASSFQDRGNEQF
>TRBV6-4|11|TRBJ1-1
ASSQGQNTEAF
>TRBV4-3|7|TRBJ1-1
AQRRRAF
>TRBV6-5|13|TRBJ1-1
ASSYSPAGYTEAF
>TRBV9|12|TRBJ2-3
ASSVAGERDTQY
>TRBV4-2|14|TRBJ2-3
ASSQDRTSGADTQY
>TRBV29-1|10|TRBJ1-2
SVLQGSYGYT
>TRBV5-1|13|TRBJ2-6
ASSLAGTGANVLT
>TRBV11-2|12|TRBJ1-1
ASSSAKGQGKTF
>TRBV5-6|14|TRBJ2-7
ASSLDRVAYSYEQY
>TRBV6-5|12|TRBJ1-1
ASSPPGMNTEAF
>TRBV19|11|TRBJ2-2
ASLESDTGELF
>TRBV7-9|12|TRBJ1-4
ASSRGHWGEKLF
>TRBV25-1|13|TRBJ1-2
ASSNTGASSGGYT
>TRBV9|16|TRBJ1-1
ASSVGLQQGALNTEAF
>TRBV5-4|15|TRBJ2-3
ASSLASAGQGTDTQY
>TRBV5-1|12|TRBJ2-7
ASNFGGGGDEQY
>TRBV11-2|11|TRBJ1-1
ASSLMEDTEAF
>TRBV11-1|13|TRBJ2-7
ASSSAAASSYEQY
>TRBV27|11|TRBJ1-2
ASSLTGADGYT
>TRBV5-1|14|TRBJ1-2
ASNLLPGQGTGGYT
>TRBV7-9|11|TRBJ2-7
ASSLVPSYEQY
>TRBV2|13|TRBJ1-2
ASTLGGAHGYGYT
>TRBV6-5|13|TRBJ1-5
ASSYLQGSNQPQH
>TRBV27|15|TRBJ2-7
ASSSGTARGFSYEQY
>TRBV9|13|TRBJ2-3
ASSRSGDSTDTQY
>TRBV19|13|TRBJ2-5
ASSIPSGRQETQY
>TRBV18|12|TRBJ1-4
ASSEDRLNEKLF
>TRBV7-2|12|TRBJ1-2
ASSLGTGKYGYT
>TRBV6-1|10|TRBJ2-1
ATFGVYNEQF
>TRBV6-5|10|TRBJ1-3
ASSGAGNTIY
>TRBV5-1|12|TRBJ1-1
ASSLWDRNTEAF
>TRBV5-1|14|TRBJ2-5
ASSLGAGGYQETQY